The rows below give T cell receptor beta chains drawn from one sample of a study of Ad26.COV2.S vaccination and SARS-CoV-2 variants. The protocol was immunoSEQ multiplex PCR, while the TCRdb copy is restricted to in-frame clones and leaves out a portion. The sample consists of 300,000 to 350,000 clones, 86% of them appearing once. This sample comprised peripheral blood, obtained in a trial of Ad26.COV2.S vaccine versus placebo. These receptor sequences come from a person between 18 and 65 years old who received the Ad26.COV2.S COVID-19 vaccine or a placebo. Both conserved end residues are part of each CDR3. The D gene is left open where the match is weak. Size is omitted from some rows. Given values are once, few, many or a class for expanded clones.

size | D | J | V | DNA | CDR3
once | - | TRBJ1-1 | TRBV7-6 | TGTGCCAGCAGCTTAGGTGGATCGAACACTGAAGCTTTCTTT | CASSLGGSNTEAFF
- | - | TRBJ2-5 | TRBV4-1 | TGCGCCAGCAGCCGGACAGTGGAAGAGACCCAGTACTTC | CASSRTVEETQYF
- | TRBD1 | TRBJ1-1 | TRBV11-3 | TGTGCCAGCAGCTCCGGACAGGGTCGCGCTGAAGCTTTCTTT | CASSSGQGRAEAFF
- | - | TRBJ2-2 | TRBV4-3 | TGCGCCAGCAGCCAAGGTATAGCGCTTCGGGAGCTGTTTTTT | CASSQGIALRELFF
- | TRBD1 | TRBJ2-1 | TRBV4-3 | TGCGCCAGCAGCACTAGGACAGGGGGGAATGAGCAGTTCTTC | CASSTRTGGNEQFF
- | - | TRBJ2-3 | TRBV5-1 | TGCGCCAGCAGCTTGATGGGGAGGGATACGCAGTATTTT | CASSLMGRDTQYF
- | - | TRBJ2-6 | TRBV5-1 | TGCGCCAGCAGCTGGGCAGGGGCCCTCGGGGCCAACGTCCTGACTTTC | CASSWAGALGANVLTF
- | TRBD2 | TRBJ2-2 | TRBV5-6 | TGTGCCAGCAGCTTCCGGACTAGCGGGGTTGCGGCCGGGGAGCTGTTTTTT | CASSFRTSGVAAGELFF
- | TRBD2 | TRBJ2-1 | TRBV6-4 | TGTGCCAGCAGTGAGGTACTAGCGGGGGGCGAGCAGTTCTTC | CASSEVLAGGEQFF
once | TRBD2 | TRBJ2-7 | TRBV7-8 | TGTGCCAGCAGCGGGCTAGCGGGATCCGAGCAGTACTTC | CASSGLAGSEQYF
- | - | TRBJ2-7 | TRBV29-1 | TGCAGCGCTAAGGGATTTGGCTACGAGCAGTACTTC | CSAKGFGYEQYF
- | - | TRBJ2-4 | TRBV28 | TGTGCCAGCAGTTCCCTGACGCAGGACCTAGCCAAAAACATTCAGTACTTC | CASSSLTQDLAKNIQYF
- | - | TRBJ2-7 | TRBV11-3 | TGTGCCAGCAGCCCCCGTGGAGCGCCCTACGAGCAGTACTTC | CASSPRGAPYEQYF
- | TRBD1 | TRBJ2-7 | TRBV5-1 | TGCGCCAGCAGCCCCGGGACAGGGACTCTCTCCTACGAGCAGTACTTC | CASSPGTGTLSYEQYF
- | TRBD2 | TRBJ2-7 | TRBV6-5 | TGTGCCAGCAGTTCGCCCGGGGGGGACTACGAGCAGTACTTC | CASSSPGGDYEQYF
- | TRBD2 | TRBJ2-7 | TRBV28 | TGTGCCAGCAGTCGATGGGGGAGGGCCCTGTCCTACGAGCAGTACTTC | CASSRWGRALSYEQYF
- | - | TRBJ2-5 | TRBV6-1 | TGTGCCAGCAGTGAAACACAAAAAGAGACCCAGTACTTC | CASSETQKETQYF
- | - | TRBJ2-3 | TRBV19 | TGTGCCAGTAGTATTAGGGGTGGAACAGATACGCAGTATTTT | CASSIRGGTDTQYF